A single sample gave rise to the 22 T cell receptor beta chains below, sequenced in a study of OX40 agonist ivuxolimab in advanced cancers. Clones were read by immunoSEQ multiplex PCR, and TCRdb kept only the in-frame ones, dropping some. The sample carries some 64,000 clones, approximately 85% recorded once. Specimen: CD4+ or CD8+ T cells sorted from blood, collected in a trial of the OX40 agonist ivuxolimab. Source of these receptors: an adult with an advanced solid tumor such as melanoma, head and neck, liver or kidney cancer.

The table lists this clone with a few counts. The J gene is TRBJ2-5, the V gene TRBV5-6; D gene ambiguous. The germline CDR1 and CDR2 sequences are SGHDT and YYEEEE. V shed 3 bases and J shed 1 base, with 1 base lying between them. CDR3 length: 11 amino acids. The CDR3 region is CASSSQETQYF. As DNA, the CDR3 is TGTGCCAGCAGCTCCCAAGAGACCCAGTACTTC.

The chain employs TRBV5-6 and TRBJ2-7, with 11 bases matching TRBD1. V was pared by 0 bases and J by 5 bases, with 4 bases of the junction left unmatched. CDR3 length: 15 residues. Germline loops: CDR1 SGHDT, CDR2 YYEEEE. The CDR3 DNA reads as TGTGCCAGCAGCTTGGTAGGGACAGGGGGGAACGAGCAGTACTTC. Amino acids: CASSLVGTGGNEQYF.

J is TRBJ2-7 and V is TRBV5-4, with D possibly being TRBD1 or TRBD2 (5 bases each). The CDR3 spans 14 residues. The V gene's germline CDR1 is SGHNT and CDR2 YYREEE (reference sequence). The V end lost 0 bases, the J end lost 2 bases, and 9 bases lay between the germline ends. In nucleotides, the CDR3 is TGTGCCAGCAGCTTGGGGGACGGTACCTACGAGCAGTACTTC. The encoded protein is CASSLGDGTYEQYF. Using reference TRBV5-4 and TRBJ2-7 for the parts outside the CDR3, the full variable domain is ETGVTQSPTHLIKTRGQQVTLRCSSQSGHNTVSWYQQALGQGPQFIFQYYREEENGRGNFPPRFSGLQFPNYSSELNVNALELDDSALYLCASSLGDGTYEQYFGPGTRLTVT.

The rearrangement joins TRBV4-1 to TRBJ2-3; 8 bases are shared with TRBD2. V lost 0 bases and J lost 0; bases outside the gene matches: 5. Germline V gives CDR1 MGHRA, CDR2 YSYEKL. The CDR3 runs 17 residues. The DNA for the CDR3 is TGCGCCAGCAGCCAAGATCCGGCTAGCGGGAGCACAGATACGCAGTATTTT. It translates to CASSQDPASGSTDTQYF.

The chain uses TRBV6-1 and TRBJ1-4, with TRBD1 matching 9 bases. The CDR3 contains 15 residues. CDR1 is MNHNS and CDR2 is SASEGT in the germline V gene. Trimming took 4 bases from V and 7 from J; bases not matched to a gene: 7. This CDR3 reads CASSATGTGTEKLFF. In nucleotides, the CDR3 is TGTGCCAGCAGTGCCACCGGGACAGGGACTGAAAAACTGTTTTTT.

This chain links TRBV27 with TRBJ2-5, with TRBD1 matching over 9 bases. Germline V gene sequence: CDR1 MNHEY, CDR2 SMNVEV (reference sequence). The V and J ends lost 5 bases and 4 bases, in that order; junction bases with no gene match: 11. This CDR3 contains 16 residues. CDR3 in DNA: TGTGCCAGCAGTGGGGGGCCGGGACAGGGAAGAGAGACCCAGTACTTC. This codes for CASSGGPGQGRETQYF.

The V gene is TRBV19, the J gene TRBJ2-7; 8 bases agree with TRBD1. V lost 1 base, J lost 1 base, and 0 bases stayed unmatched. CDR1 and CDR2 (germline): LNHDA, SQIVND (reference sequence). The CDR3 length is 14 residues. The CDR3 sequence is CASSIGTGSYEQYF. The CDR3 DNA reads TGTGCCAGTAGTATAGGGACAGGGTCCTACGAGCAGTACTTC.

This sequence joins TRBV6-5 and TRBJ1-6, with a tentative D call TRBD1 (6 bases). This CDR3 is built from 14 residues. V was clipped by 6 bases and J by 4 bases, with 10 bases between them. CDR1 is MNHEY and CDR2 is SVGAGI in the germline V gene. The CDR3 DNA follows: TGTGCCAGCAGATGGACAGAGTATAATTCACCCCTCCACTTT. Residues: CASRWTEYNSPLHF.

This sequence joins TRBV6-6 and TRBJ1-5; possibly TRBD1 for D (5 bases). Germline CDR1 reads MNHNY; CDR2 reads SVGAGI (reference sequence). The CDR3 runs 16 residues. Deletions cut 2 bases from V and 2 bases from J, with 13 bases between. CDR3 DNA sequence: TGTGCCAGCAGTTACCTTGGGGCAGATGGCAATCAGCCCCAGCATTTT. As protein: CASSYLGADGNQPQHF.

In DNA, the CDR3 is TGTGCCAGCAGTTACTCGAACAGGAGGGGAACTGAAGCTTTCTTT. It translates to CASSYSNRRGTEAFF. The chain recombines TRBV6-5 with TRBJ1-1, with D perhaps TRBD1 (5 bases). Trimming pared 0 bases from V and 5 bases from J, leaving 13 bases between. The CDR3 extends over 15 amino acids. Germline V gene lookup returns CDR1 MNHEY and CDR2 SVGAGI.

As DNA, the CDR3 is TGTGCCAGCAGCCCTCGGTTAGGCGGGAGGTCCCCATACAATGAGCAGTTCTTC. Amino acid sequence: CASSPRLGGRSPYNEQFF. The genes are TRBV4-2 and TRBJ2-1; 8 bases match TRBD2. The CDR3 has 18 residues. Germline lookup yields CDR1 LGHNA and CDR2 YNFKEQ. The V and J ends lost 4 bases and 4 bases, in that order; junction bases with no gene match: 15.

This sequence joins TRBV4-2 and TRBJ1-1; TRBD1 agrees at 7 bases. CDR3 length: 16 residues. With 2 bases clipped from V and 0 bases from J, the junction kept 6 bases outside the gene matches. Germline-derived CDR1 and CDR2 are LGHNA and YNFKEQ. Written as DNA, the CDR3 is TGTGCCAGCAGCCAACCTAGAGGGACAGTGAACACTGAAGCTTTCTTT. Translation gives CASSQPRGTVNTEAFF.

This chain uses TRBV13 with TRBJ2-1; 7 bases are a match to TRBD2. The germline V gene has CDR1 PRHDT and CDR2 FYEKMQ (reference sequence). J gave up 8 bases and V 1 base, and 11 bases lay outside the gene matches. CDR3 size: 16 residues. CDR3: CASSLVAWGGIHEQFF. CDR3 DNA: TGTGCCAGCAGCTTAGTTGCCTGGGGGGGTATTCATGAGCAGTTCTTC. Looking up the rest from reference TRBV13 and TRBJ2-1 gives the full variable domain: AAGVIQSPRHLIKEKRETATLKCYPIPRHDTVYWYQQGPGQDPQFLISFYEKMQSDKGSIPDRFSAQQFSDYHSELNMSSLELGDSALYFCASSLVAWGGIHEQFFGPGTRLTVL.

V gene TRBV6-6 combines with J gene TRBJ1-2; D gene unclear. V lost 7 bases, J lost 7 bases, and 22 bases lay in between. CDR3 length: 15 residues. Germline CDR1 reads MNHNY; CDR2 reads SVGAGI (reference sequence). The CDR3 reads CASTREPERLTGYTF. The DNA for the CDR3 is TGTGCCAGCACCCGCGAGCCGGAACGGTTAACTGGCTACACCTTC.

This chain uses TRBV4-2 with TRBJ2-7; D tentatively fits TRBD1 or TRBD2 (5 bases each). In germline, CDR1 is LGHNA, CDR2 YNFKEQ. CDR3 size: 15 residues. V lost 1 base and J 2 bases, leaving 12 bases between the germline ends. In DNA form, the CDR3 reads TGTGCCAGCAGCCAAGTAGTGGGGACGGCCTACGAGCAGTACTTC. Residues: CASSQVVGTAYEQYF.

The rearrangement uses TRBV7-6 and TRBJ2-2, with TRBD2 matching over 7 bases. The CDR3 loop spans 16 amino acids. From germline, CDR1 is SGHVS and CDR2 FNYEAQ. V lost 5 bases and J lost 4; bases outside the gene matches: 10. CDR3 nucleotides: TGTGCCAGCAGCACCAGACTAGCTGAGGGCACCGGGGAGCTGTTTTTT. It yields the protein CASSTRLAEGTGELFF.

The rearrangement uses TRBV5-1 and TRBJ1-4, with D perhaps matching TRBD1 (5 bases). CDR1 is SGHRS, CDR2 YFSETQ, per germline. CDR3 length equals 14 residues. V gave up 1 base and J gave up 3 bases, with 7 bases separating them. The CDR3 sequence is CASSLRQPNEKLFF. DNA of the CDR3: TGCGCCAGCAGCTTGAGACAGCCTAATGAAAAACTGTTTTTT. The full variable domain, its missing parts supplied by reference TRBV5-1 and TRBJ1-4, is KAGVTQTPRYLIKTRGQQVTLSCSPISGHRSVSWYQQTPGQGLQFLFEYFSETQRNKGNFPGRFSGRQFSNSRSEMNVSTLELGDSALYLCASSLRQPNEKLFFGSGTQLSVL.

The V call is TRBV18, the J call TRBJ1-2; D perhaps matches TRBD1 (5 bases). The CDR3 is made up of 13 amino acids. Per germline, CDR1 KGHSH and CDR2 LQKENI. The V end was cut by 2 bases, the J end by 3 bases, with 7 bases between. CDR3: CASSPGGDYGYTF. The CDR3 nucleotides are TGTGCCAGCTCACCAGGGGGGGACTATGGCTACACCTTC.

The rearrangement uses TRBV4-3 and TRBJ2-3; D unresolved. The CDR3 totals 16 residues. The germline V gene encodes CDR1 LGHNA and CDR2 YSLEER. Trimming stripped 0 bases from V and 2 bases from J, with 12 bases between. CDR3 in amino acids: CASSQDLDSLTDTQYF. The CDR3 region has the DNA TGCGCCAGCAGCCAAGACCTAGACTCCCTCACAGATACGCAGTATTTT.

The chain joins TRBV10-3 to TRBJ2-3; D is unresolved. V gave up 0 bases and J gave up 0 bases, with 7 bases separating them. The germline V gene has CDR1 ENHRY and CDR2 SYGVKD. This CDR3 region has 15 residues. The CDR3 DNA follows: TGTGCCATCAGTGAGTCGGAGTCTAGCACAGATACGCAGTATTTT. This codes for CAISESESSTDTQYF.

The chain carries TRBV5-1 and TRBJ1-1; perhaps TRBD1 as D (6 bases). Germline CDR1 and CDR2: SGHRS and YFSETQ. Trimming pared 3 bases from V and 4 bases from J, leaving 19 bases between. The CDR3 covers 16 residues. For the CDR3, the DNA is TGCGCCAGCAGCTCCCTCCTGGGGGGCGGGTCCACTGAAGCTTTCTTT. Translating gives CASSSLLGGGSTEAFF.

CDR3 DNA: TGTGCCAGCAGCTGGAGACAGGGCTGGGAGACCCAGTACTTC. It codes for CASSWRQGWETQYF. This chain connects TRBV7-9 to TRBJ2-5; 7 bases align to TRBD1. The CDR3 runs 14 residues. Germline CDR1 reads SEHNR; CDR2 reads FQNEAQ (reference sequence). V was pared by 4 bases and J by 5 bases, with 7 bases of the junction left unmatched.